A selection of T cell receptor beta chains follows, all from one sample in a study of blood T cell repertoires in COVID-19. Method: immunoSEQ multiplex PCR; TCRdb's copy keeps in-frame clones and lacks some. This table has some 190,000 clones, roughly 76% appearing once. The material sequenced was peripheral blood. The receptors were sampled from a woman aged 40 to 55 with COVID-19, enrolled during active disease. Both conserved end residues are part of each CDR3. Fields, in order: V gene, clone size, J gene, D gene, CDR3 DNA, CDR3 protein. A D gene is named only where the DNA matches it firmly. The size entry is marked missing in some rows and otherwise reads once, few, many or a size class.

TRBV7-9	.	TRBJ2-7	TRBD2	TGTGCCAGCAGCTCACAATGGGGGGGATTTAGGGAGCAGTACTTC	CASSSQWGGFREQYF
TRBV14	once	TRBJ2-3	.	TGTGCCAGCAGCTATACCCCTCGGGGGATGGATACGCAGTATTTT	CASSYTPRGMDTQYF
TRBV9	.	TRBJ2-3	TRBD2	TGTGCCAGCGGACTCGGGACTAGCGGGACGTATGATACGCAGTATTTT	CASGLGTSGTYDTQYF
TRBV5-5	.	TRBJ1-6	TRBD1	TGTGCCAGCAGCTTGAGGGGGCCCCCTAATTCACCCCTCCACTTT	CASSLRGPPNSPLHF
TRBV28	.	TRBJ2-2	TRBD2	TGTGCCAGCTGGGAGGGGACTGCGAAGGGCGGGGAGCTGTTTTTT	CASWEGTAKGGELFF
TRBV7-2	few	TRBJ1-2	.	TGTGCCAGCAGCTTTCTGTTTGACTATGGCTACACCTTC	CASSFLFDYGYTF
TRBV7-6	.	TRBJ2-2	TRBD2	TGTGCCAGCAGCTCGACTAGCTCCGTCACCGGGGAGCTGTTTTTT	CASSSTSSVTGELFF
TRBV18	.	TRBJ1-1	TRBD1	TGTGCCAGCTCACCCATCACAGGGGATGAAGCTTTCTTT	CASSPITGDEAFF
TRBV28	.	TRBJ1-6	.	TGTGCCAGCAGCCCATTACGAGGGCAGGGGAGTTCACCCCTCCACTTT	CASSPLRGQGSSPLHF
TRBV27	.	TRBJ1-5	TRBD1	TGTGCCAGCTGGGCAGGGGGAATTTATCAGCCCCAGCATTTT	CASWAGGIYQPQHF
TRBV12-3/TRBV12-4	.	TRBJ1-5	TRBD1	TGTGCCAGCAGTAGGACAGGGAAGGAGCCCCAACATTTT	CASSRTGKEPQHF
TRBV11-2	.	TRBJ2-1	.	TGTGCCAGCAGCCTTCTTTCAGGGACTTCCTACAATGAGCAGTTCTTC	CASSLLSGTSYNEQFF
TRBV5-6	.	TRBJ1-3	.	TGTGCCAGCAGCTTGGATACCGGGGCTGGAAACACCATATATTTT	CASSLDTGAGNTIYF
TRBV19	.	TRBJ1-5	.	TGTGCCAGTAGTATAGGTGAGGGTCGTCAGCCCCAGCATTTT	CASSIGEGRQPQHF
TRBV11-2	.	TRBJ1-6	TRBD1	TGTGCCAGCAGCCAAAACAGGGGGCGATTCTATAATTCACCCCTCCACTTT	CASSQNRGRFYNSPLHF
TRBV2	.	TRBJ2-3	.	TGTGCCAGCAGTGGGCCCCACACAGATACGCAGTATTTT	CASSGPHTDTQYF
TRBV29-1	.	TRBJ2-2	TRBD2	TGCAGCGTTGGGCTAGCGGGGGGGCCCGGGGAGCTGTTTTTT	CSVGLAGGPGELFF
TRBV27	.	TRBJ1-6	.	TGTGCCAGCAAATCGGGAAATTCACCCCTCCACTTT	CASKSGNSPLHF
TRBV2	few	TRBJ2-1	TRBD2	TGTGCCAGCAAGTTACTAGCGGGACCGCCGAATGAGCAGTTCTTC	CASKLLAGPPNEQFF
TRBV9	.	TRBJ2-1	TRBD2	TGTGCCAGCAGCGTTAGAGGGATTAGCGGGAGGTTAAGCTCCTACAATGAGCAGTTCTTC	CASSVRGISGRLSSYNEQFF
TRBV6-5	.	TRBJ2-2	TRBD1	TGTGCCAGCAGTAGGGGGCGCCGTGACACCGGGGAGCTGTTTTTT	CASSRGRRDTGELFF
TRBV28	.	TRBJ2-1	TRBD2	TGTGCCAGCAGTTCGACCGGGACTAGCTCGTTCGTTGAGCAGTTCTTC	CASSSTGTSSFVEQFF
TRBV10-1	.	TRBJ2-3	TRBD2	TGCGCCAGCAGTCCTAGCGGGGGGCTCAAAGATACGCAGTATTTT	CASSPSGGLKDTQYF
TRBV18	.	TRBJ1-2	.	TGTGCCAGCCGGGGACTTACCTATGGCTACACCTTC	CASRGLTYGYTF
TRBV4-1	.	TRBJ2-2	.	TGCGCCAGCAGCTCTAGGCTGGGGGCTTCGAACACCGGGGAGCTGTTTTTT	CASSSRLGASNTGELFF
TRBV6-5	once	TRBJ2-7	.	TGTGCCAGCAGCCAGGAACCCTCCTACGAGCAGTACTTC	CASSQEPSYEQYF
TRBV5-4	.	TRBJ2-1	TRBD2	TGTGCCAGCAGCGACCGAGCGGGGGGGAAATCCTACAATGAGCAGTTCTTC	CASSDRAGGKSYNEQFF
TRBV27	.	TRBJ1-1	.	TGTGCCAGCAGTTACCAGGGAGGCACTGAAGCTTTCTTT	CASSYQGGTEAFF
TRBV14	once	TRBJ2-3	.	TGTGCCAGCAGCTCCCGGACTGCTAGCACAGATACGCAGTATTTT	CASSSRTASTDTQYF
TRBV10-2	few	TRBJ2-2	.	TGCGCCAGCAGCGGTCAGGGCGGCGGGGAGCTGTTTTTT	CASSGQGGGELFF
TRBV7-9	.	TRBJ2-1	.	TGTGCCAGCAGGCATGGACTCCAGGAGTACAATGAGCAGTTCTTC	CASRHGLQEYNEQFF
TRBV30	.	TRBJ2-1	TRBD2	TGTGCCTGGAGTGTCTTACTAGCGGGGTACACGCGGTACAATGAGCAGTTCTTC	CAWSVLLAGYTRYNEQFF
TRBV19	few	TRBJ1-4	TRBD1	TGTGCCAGTAGTTCGGACAGGAACAATGAAAAACTGTTTTTT	CASSSDRNNEKLFF
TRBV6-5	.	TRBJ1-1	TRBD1	TGTGCCAGCAGTATGGGACAGGCTACTGAAGCTTTCTTT	CASSMGQATEAFF
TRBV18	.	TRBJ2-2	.	TGTGCCAGCTCACCACCGGGGGCGTCGAACACCGGGGAGCTGTTTTTT	CASSPPGASNTGELFF
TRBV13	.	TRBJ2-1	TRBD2	TGTGCCAGCAGCGGACCTTATGGGACTAGCGGGTGGGAGCAGTTCTTC	CASSGPYGTSGWEQFF
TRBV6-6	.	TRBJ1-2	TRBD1	TGTGCCAGCAGTTCGGGACAGAACTATGGCTACACCTTC	CASSSGQNYGYTF
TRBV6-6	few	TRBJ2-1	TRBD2	TGTGCCAGCATCATAGCGGGAGGTTCCAATGAGCAGTTCTTC	CASIIAGGSNEQFF
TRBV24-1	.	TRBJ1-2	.	TGTGCCACCAGTGATTTGTGGGGCAATGGCTACACCTTC	CATSDLWGNGYTF
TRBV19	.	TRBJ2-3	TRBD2	TGTGCCAGTAGTCCTATAGCGGGGGGGCCCGCAGATACGCAGTATTTT	CASSPIAGGPADTQYF
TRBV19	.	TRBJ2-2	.	TGTGCCAGTAGTATACAGGGGTCCGGGGAGCTGTTTTTT	CASSIQGSGELFF
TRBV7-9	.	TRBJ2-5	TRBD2	TGTGCCAGCAGCTTAGGTAGCGGGAGAGAGACCCAGTACTTC	CASSLGSGRETQYF